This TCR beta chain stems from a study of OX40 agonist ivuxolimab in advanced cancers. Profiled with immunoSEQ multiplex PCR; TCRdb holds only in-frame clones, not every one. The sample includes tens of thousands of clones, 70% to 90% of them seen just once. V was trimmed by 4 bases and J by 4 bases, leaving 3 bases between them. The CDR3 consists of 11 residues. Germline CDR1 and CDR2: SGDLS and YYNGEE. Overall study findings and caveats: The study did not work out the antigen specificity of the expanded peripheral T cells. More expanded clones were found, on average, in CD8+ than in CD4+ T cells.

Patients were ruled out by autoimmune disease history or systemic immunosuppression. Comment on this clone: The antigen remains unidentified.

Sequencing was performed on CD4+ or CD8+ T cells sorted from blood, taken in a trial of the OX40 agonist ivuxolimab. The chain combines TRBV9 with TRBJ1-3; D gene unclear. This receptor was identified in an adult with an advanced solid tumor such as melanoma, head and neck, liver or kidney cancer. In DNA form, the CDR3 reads TGTGCCAGCAGCCGGGGAAACACCATATATTTT. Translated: CASSRGNTIYF.